This TCR beta chain is from a study of T cells in Graves' hyperthyroidism and ophthalmopathy. As for this clonotype: The antigen is not known.

This CDR3 contains 16 residues. CDR1 and CDR2 from the germline V gene are SGHKS and YYEKEE (reference sequence). Trimming took 2 bases from V and 2 from J, leaving 13 bases between them. Stable disease denoted Graves' hyperthyroidism without ophthalmopathy progression within 18 months. Pregnant or lactating patients were excluded, as were those with uncontrolled infection or other autoimmune disease. PBMCs came from about 10 ml fresh peripheral blood. From RNA transcripts, TCR beta CDR3 regions were amplified. HTBI primers were employed in a first-round RT-PCR of the TCR CDR3. TCRdb analysed the multiplex PCR reads with MiXCR anew, one entry per CDR3 protein. The sample comprises hundreds of thousands of distinct CDR3 sequences, about 14% of which are singletons, and around 9.6% rests with the top ten. Study results and caveats: Model predictions of ophthalmopathy came a median around 6.5 months before onset.

The sample taken for sequencing was blood. The origin of this receptor is a woman aged 18-29 years with Graves' hyperthyroidism. The chain employs TRBV5-5 and TRBJ1-4, with unresolved D. CDR3 nucleotide sequence: TGTGCCAGCAGCTTAGACATCCGCACGACTAATGAAAAACTGTTTTTT. Translating it yields CASSLDIRTTNEKLFF.